Listed below are T cell receptor beta chains from one sample, sequenced in a study of T cells expressing NK-cell markers. No DNA is given; TCRdb re-called the 5' RACE reads and lists each CDR3 protein once. This sample's clone table lists fewer than 400,000 distinct CDR3 sequences. Sequenced sample: blood T cells: a sorted CD56 or NKG2C T cell subset, CD4+ or CD8+ T cells, or bulk PBMC T cells (not recorded which). The receptors come from a man aged 18 to 69 in good health. Both conserved end residues are part of each CDR3.

v_call: TRBV5-6
j_call: TRBJ2-3
cdr3_aa: CASSFLGIFTDTQYF

v_call: TRBV29-1
j_call: TRBJ2-1
cdr3_aa: CSVEETGRLAGFYYEQFF

v_call: TRBV18
j_call: TRBJ1-1
cdr3_aa: CASSPLGGRSNTEAFF

v_call: TRBV6-1
j_call: TRBJ2-2
cdr3_aa: CASSEYSGLGELFF

v_call: TRBV7-3
j_call: TRBJ2-3
cdr3_aa: CASSLRPAGGEDTQYF

v_call: TRBV20-1
j_call: TRBJ2-7
cdr3_aa: CSARAMGSSYEQYF

v_call: TRBV12-3/TRBV12-4
j_call: TRBJ1-5
cdr3_aa: CASSLAVRSNQPQHF

v_call: TRBV12-3/TRBV12-4
j_call: TRBJ2-6
cdr3_aa: CASGDRRSLANVLTF

v_call: TRBV5-1
j_call: TRBJ1-1
cdr3_aa: CASSLAMGTGGTEAFF

v_call: TRBV19
j_call: TRBJ1-5
cdr3_aa: CASTPQGGGQPQHF

v_call: TRBV24-1
j_call: TRBJ2-3
cdr3_aa: CATSTSGRTDTQYF

v_call: TRBV20-1
j_call: TRBJ2-1
cdr3_aa: CSAPSGHEQFF

v_call: TRBV2
j_call: TRBJ2-7
cdr3_aa: CASSEELSYEQYF

v_call: TRBV19
j_call: TRBJ2-2
cdr3_aa: CASSTRTSPSGAGELFF

v_call: TRBV7-9
j_call: TRBJ1-4
cdr3_aa: CASSFNRNYATNEKLFF

v_call: TRBV3-1
j_call: TRBJ2-2
cdr3_aa: CASSHRQGSTGELFF

v_call: TRBV6-5
j_call: TRBJ1-3
cdr3_aa: CASNDAGQGNSGNTIYF

v_call: TRBV15
j_call: TRBJ1-4
cdr3_aa: CATKDNSFGDREKLFF

v_call: TRBV7-2
j_call: TRBJ2-7
cdr3_aa: CASGLAAERPEQYF

v_call: TRBV21-1
j_call: TRBJ2-7
cdr3_aa: CASSNFGEYYEQYF

v_call: TRBV6-1
j_call: TRBJ2-1
cdr3_aa: CASSEKQGPNNEQFF

v_call: TRBV6-1
j_call: TRBJ2-7
cdr3_aa: CASSEDSESEQYF

v_call: TRBV3-1
j_call: TRBJ2-1
cdr3_aa: CASSPSQFLRVFEQFF

v_call: TRBV12-3/TRBV12-4
j_call: TRBJ2-5
cdr3_aa: CASSLRTGLQETQYF

v_call: TRBV18
j_call: TRBJ2-4
cdr3_aa: CASSPPGTSDPIQYF

v_call: TRBV10-2
j_call: TRBJ2-7
cdr3_aa: CASGTGTSFHEQYF

v_call: TRBV6-5
j_call: TRBJ2-1
cdr3_aa: CASGGTGARFDEQFF

v_call: TRBV5-5
j_call: TRBJ1-1
cdr3_aa: CASSLIGVWTEAFF

v_call: TRBV7-2
j_call: TRBJ2-7
cdr3_aa: CASSIRGEQYF

v_call: TRBV5-4
j_call: TRBJ1-4
cdr3_aa: CASSLQGSEKLFF

v_call: TRBV25-1
j_call: TRBJ2-3
cdr3_aa: CASSEPRVTATQYF

v_call: TRBV7-3
j_call: TRBJ2-3
cdr3_aa: CATSAFRGSTDTQYF

v_call: TRBV5-5
j_call: TRBJ2-2
cdr3_aa: CASSYLVNTGELFF

v_call: TRBV5-1
j_call: TRBJ1-1
cdr3_aa: CASSFPDRAYAEAFF

v_call: TRBV5-1
j_call: TRBJ2-5
cdr3_aa: CASTGLAGEETQYF

v_call: TRBV20-1
j_call: TRBJ1-5
cdr3_aa: CSAGAGYNQPQHF

v_call: TRBV7-9
j_call: TRBJ2-1
cdr3_aa: CASSLAERGMQFF

v_call: TRBV11-3
j_call: TRBJ2-5
cdr3_aa: CASSDGRETQYF

v_call: TRBV6-1
j_call: TRBJ2-1
cdr3_aa: CASRSIGGSGNEQFF

v_call: TRBV21-1
j_call: TRBJ2-7
cdr3_aa: CASSKSKTSPYEQYF